The T cell receptor beta chain described here comes from a study of cytomegalovirus exposure and HLA in healthy donors. The CDR3 sequence is 16 residues long. V was clipped by 2 bases and J by 0 bases, with 13 bases between them. Germline V gene sequence: CDR1 MNHEY, CDR2 SVGAGI. It was with 60 Vbeta and 13 Jbeta primers that the PCR ran. Data came from immunoSEQ multiplex PCR; TCRdb stores just in-frame clones and leaves some out. Of some 160,000 clones in the sample, 84% are singletons; the top ten hold under 7.5%. The genes are TRBV6-5 and TRBJ1-1, with TRBD1 as a possible D gene (5 bases). The TCR originated in a man aged 50 to 60 in good health and CMV-seropositive. Sequenced sample: PBMCs. CDR3 residues: CASSYGAGLMNTEAFF. Here the CDR3 DNA reads TGTGCCAGCAGTTACGGGGCCGGGCTGATGAACACTGAAGCTTTCTTT.